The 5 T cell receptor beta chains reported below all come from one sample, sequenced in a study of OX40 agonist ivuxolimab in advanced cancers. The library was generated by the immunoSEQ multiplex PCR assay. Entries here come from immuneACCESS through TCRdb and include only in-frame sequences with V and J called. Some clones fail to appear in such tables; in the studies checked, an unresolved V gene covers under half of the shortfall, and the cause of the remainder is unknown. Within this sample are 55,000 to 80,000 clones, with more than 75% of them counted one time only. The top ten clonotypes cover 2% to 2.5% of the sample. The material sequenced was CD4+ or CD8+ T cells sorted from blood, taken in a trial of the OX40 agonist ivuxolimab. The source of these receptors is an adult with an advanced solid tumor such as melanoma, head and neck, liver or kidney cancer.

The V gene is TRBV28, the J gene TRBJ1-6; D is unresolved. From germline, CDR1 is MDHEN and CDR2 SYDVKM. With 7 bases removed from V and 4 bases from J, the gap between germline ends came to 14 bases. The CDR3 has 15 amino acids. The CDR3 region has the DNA TGTGCCAGCAACATTGATGGACCGTATAATTCACCCCTCCACTTT. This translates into CASNIDGPYNSPLHF.

CDR3 in amino acids: CSHTSNTEAFF. For the CDR3, the DNA is TGCAGCCACACGTCGAACACTGAAGCTTTCTTT. This chain links TRBV20-1 with TRBJ1-1; D not certain. The CDR3 has 11 residues. Germline V CDR1 and CDR2: DFQATT, SNEGSKA (reference sequence).

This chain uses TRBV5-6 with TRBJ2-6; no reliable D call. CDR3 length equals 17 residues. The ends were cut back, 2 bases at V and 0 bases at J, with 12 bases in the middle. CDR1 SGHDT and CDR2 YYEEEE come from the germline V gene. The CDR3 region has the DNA TGTGCCAGCAGCTTTGGCCTATCCAACTCTGGGGCCAACGTCCTGACTTTC. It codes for CASSFGLSNSGANVLTF.

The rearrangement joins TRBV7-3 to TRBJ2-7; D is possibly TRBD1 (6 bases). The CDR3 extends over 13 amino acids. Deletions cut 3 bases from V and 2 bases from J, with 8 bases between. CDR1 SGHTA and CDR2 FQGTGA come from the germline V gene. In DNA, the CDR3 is TGTGCCAGCAGCTTCGACAGGACCTACGAGCAGTACTTC. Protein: CASSFDRTYEQYF. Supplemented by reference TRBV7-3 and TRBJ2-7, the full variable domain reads GAGVSQTPSNKVTEKGKYVELRCDPISGHTALYWYRQSLGQGPEFLIYFQGTGAADDSGLPNDRFFAVRPEGSVSTLKIQRTERGDSAVYLCASSFDRTYEQYFGPGTRLTVT.

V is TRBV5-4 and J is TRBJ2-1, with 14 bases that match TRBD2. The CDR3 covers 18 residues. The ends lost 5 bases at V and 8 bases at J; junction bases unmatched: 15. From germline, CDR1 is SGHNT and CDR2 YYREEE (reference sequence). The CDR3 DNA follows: TGTGCCAGCAGGCGACCGGGACAGGGGACTAGCGGGAGCGATGAGCAGTTCTTC. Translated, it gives CASRRPGQGTSGSDEQFF.